This entry concerns a single T cell receptor beta chain. A much larger clone differs from this one at a single base, so this may be a read error. Assay: immunoSEQ multiplex PCR; the TCRdb copy retains only in-frame clones and omits some. The data contain about 240,000 clones, 80% to 90% of them singletons. The sample comes from a study of blood T cell repertoires in COVID-19. Germline assignment: CDR1 SNHLY and CDR2 FYNNEI. The CDR3 loop spans 11 amino acids. The V gene lost 6 bases and the J gene lost 6 bases, with 7 bases spanning the gap. This receptor was identified in a woman aged 80 or over with COVID-19, enrolled during active disease. J is TRBJ2-3 and V is TRBV2, with D unresolved. Sequencing used peripheral blood. The CDR3 sequence is CASSSGDTQYF. The CDR3 bases are TGTGCCAGCAGCTCCGGGGATACGCAGTATTTT.